This T cell receptor beta chain was documented in a study of blood T cell repertoires in COVID-19. Turning to the study itself: Material from acute and convalescent COVID-19 was sourced from the United States, Italy and Spain. From T cells, B-cell-depleted T cells, or PBMCs came the material, which was cDNA or gDNA.

This CDR3 has 13 residues. The V gene's germline CDR1 is MNHEY and CDR2 SVGEGT. The J segment lost 9 bases and the V segment lost 6 bases, leaving 4 bases of the junction unmatched. Seattle cases were enrolled at active infection and followed longitudinally. Original data processing: Estimated nucleated cell counts came from reference gene primer amplification. TCRdb's table, derived via immunoSEQ multiplex PCR, lists solely in-frame clones and lacks some. For V, J and clone size, that table is used; D and trimming come from the DNA. The data hold 300,000 to 400,000 clones, with roughly 87% observed a single time.

The sequence derives from a man aged 25-40 years with COVID-19, enrolled during active disease. V is TRBV6-2 or TRBV6-3 and J is TRBJ2-1; TRBD1 agrees at 11 bases. Input material: peripheral blood. The CDR3: CASSGTGGAEQFF. Written as DNA, the CDR3 is TGTGCCAGCAGCGGGACAGGGGGGGCTGAGCAGTTCTTC.